What follows is one T cell receptor (beta chain) and its context. CDR3 length: 16 residues. From germline, CDR1 is PRHDT and CDR2 FYEKMQ (reference sequence). Trimming pared 4 bases from V and 5 bases from J, leaving 20 bases between. The source of the sample is a study of shared clonotypes between healthy human individuals. An even split of each subset's genomic DNA across several immunoSEQ plates was performed. Assay used: immunoSEQ multiplex PCR; TCRdb lists only in-frame clones, some missing. This sample has about 490,000 clones, with 79% found just once. This chain joins TRBV13 and TRBJ1-1; no definite D call. The sample comprised PBMCs. The source of this sequence is a woman aged 35 to 49 in good health. Some clones in this sample may be carry-over from other donors' samples. The CDR3 DNA reads as TGTGCCAGCAGCTCCACGGTCGACCCGCCTCCTACTGAAGCTTTCTTT. Its protein product is CASSSTVDPPPTEAFF.